What follows is one TCR beta chain and its context. The table came from immunoSEQ multiplex PCR; TCRdb's copy has only in-frame clones and leaves some out. Altogether about 2 million clones are present, approximately 95% being singletons, with the ten largest covering 1.1%. This specimen comes from a study of shared clonotypes between healthy human individuals. Study in general: CD4 naive and CD4 memory each took three plates per donor, while CD8 naive took two and CD8 memory one.

Germline trimming cut 2 bases from V and 2 bases from J; bases unmatched to any gene: 7. Per the germline V gene, CDR1 is SGHRS and CDR2 is YFSETQ. The CDR3 covers 16 residues. Terminally differentiated effector memory CD45RA+ cells were left out of the naive CD8 fraction, which was CD45RO-negative and positively selected for CCR7. The sequenced material came from naive CD8+ T cells sorted from blood. The chain has TRBV5-1 and TRBJ2-3; TRBD2 agrees at 8 bases. The clonotype was recovered from a man aged 18 to 30 in good health. The CDR3 sequence is CASSFGSGDITDTQYF. In nucleotides, the CDR3 is TGCGCCAGCAGCTTTGGTAGCGGGGACATCACAGATACGCAGTATTTT.